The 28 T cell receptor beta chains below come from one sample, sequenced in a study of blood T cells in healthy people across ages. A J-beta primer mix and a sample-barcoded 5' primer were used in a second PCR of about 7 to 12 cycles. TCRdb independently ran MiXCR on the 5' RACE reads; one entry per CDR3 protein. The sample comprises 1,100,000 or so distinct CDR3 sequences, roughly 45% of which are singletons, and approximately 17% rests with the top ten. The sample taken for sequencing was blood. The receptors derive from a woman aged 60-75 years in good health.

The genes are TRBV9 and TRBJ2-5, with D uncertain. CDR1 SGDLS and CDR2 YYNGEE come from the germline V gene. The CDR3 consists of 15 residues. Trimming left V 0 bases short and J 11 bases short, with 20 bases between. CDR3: CASSVDSPSYNEQYF. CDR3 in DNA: TGTGCCAGCAGCGTAGACAGCCCGTCCTACAATGAGCAGTACTTC.

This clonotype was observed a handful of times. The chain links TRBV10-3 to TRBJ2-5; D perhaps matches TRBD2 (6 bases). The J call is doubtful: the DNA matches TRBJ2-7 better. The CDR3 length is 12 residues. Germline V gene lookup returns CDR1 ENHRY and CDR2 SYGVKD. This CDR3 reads CAISVTSTEQYF. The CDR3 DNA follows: TGTGCCATCAGTGTAACTAGCACCGAGCAGTACTTC.

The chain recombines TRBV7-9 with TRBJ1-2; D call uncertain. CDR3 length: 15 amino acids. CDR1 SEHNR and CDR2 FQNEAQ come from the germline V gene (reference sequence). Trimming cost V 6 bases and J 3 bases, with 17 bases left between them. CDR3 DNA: TGTGCCAGCAGTTCGCCGGGAGCTAGTGACTATGGCTACACCTTC. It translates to CASSSPGASDYGYTF. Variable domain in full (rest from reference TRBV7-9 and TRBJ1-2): DTGVSQNPRHKITKRGQNVTFRCDPISEHNRLYWYRQTLGQGPEFLTYFQNEAQLEKSRLLSDRFSAERPKGSFSTLEIQRTEQGDSAMYLCASSSPGASDYGYTFGSGTRLTVV.

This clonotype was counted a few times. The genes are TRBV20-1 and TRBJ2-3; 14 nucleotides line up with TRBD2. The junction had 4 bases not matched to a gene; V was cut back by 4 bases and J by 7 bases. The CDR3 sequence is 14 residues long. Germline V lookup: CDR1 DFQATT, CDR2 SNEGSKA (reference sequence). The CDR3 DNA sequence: TGCAGTGCTACCAGGACTAGCGGGAGGTATACGCAGTATTTT. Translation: CSATRTSGRYTQYF.

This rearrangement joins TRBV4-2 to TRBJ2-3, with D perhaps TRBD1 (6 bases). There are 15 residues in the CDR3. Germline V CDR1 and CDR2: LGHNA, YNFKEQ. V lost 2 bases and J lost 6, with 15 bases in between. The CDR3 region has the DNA TGTGCCAGCAGCCAATCCGGGACAACGGGCGATACGCAGTATTTT. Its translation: CASSQSGTTGDTQYF.

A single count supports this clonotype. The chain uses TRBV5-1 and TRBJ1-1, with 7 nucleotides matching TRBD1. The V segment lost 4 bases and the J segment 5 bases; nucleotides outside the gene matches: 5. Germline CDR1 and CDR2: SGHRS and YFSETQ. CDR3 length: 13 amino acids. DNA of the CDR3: TGCGCCAGCAGCGTGGACAGGAGGACTGAAGCTTTCTTT. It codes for CASSVDRRTEAFF.

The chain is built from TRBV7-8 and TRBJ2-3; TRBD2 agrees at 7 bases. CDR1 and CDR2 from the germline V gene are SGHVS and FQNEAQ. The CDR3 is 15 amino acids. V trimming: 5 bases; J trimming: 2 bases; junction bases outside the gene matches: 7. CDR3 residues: CASSPIAGVTDTQYF. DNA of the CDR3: TGTGCCAGCAGCCCCATTGCGGGGGTCACAGATACGCAGTATTTT.

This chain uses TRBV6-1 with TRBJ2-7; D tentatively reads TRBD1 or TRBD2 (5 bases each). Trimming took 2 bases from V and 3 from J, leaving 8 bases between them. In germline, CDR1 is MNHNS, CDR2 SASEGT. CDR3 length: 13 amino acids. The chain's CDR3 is CASSERGFYEQYF. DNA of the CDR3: TGTGCCAGCAGTGAACGGGGCTTCTACGAGCAGTACTTC.

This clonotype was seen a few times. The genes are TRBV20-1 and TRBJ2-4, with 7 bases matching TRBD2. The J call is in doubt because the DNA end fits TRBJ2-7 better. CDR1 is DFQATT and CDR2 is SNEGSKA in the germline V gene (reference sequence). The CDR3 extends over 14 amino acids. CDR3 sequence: CSAQDPGLSAEQYF. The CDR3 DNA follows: TGCAGTGCCCAGGATCCGGGACTATCCGCCGAGCAGTACTTC.

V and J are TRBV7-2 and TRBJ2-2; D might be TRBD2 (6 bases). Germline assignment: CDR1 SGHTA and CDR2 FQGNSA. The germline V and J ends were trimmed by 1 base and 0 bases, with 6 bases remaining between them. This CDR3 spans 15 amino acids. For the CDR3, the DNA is TGTGCCAGCAGCTTAGGCGGGACGAACACCGGGGAGCTGTTTTTT. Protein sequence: CASSLGGTNTGELFF.

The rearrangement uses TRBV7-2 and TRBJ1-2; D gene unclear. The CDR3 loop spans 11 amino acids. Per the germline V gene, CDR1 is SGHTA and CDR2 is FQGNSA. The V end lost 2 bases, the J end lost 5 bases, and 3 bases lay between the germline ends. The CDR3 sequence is CASSLKYGYTF. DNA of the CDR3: TGTGCCAGCAGCTTAAAATATGGCTACACCTTC.

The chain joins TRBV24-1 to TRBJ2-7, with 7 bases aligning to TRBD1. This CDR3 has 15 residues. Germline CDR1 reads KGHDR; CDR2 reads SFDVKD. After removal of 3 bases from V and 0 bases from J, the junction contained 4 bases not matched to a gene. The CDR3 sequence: CATSDPGTASYEQYF. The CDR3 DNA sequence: TGTGCCACCAGTGATCCCGGGACAGCCTCCTACGAGCAGTACTTC.

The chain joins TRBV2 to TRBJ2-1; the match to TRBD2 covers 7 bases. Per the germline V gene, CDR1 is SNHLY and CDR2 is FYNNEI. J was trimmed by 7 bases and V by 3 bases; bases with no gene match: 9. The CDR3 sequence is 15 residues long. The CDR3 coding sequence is TGTGCCAGCAGTGAGGGTCTAGCGGACGGAAATGAGCAGTTCTTC. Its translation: CASSEGLADGNEQFF.

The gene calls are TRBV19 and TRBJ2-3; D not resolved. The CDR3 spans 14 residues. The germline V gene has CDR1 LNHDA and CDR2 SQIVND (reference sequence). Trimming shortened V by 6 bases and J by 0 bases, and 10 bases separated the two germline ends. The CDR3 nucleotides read TGTGCCAGTAGAGACTTATCTAGCACAGATACGCAGTATTTT. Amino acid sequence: CASRDLSSTDTQYF.

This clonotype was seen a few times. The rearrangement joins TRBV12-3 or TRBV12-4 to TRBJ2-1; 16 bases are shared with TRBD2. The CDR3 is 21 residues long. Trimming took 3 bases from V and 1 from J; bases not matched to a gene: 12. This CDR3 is CASSLRGTSGRADWSYNEQFF. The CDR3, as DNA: TGTGCCAGCAGTTTGAGGGGGACTAGCGGGAGGGCCGATTGGTCCTACAATGAGCAGTTCTTC.

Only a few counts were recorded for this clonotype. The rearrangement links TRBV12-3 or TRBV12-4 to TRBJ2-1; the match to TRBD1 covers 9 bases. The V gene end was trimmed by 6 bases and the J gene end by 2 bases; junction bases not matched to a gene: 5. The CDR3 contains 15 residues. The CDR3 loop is CASRVTGGTYNEQFF. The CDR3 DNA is TGTGCCAGCAGGGTGACAGGGGGAACCTACAATGAGCAGTTCTTC.

CDR3 bases: TGCAGCGGATCGGACCGTCTGAGCTCCTACAATGAGCAGTTCTTC. As protein: CSGSDRLSSYNEQFF. V is TRBV29-1 and J is TRBJ2-1; D not resolved. Germline V CDR1 and CDR2: SQVTM, ANQGSEA. The CDR3 contains 15 residues. V lost 7 bases and J 0 bases, leaving 16 bases between the germline ends.

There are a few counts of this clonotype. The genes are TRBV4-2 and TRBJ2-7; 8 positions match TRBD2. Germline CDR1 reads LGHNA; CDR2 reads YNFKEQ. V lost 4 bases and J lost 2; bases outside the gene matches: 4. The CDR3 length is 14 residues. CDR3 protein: CASSPAGVAYEQYF. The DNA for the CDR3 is TGTGCCAGCAGCCCAGCGGGAGTAGCCTACGAGCAGTACTTC.

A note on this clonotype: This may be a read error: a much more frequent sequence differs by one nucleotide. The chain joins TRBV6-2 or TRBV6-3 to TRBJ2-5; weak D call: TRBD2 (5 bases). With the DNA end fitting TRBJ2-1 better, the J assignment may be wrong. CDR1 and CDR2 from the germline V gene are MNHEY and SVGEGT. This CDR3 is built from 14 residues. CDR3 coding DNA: TGTGCCAGCAGAGAAGCGGATAGGGCGGAGACCCAGTTCTTC. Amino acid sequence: CASREADRAETQFF.

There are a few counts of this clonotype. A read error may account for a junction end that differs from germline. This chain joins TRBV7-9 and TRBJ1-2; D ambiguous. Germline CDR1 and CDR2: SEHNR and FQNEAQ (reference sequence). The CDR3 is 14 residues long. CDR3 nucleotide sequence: TGTGCCAGCAGCTTAGAGAGTTCTAACTATGGTTACACCTTC. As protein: CASSLESSNYGYTF.

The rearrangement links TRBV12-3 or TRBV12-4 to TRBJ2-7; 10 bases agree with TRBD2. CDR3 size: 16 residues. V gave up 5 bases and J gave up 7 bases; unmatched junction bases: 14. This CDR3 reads CASSLLAGEPLGEQYF. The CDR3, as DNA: TGTGCCAGCAGTCTTCTAGCGGGAGAACCCCTCGGAGAGCAGTACTTC.

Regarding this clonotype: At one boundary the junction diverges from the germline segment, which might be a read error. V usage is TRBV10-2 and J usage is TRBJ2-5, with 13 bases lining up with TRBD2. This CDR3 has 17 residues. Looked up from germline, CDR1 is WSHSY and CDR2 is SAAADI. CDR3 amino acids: CASNEGTSGTFQETQYF. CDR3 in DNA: TGCGCCAGCAATGAGGGGACTAGCGGGACATTCCAAGAGACCCAGTACTTC.

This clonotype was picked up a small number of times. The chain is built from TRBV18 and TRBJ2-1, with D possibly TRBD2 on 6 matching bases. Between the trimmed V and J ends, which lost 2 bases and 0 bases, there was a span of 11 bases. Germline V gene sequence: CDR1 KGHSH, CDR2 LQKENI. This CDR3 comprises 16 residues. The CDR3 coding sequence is TGTGCCAGCTCACCAGTGCGGGAAAGCTCCTACAATGAGCAGTTCTTC. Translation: CASSPVRESSYNEQFF.

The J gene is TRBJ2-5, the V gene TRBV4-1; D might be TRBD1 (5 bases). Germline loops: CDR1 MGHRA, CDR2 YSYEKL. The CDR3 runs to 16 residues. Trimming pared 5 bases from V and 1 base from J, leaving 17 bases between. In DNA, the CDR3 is TGCGCCAGCAGCGGGCCTAGGTTGGGGCTCCAAGAGACCCAGTACTTC. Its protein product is CASSGPRLGLQETQYF.

CDR3 nucleotide sequence: TGTGCCTCAGCGGTAGTCGCTCTTAACAATGAGCAGTACTTC. The encoded protein is CASAVVALNNEQYF. This rearrangement joins TRBV2 to TRBJ2-7, with D maybe TRBD2 (5 bases). V was pared by 11 bases and J by 7 bases, with 24 bases between. The CDR3 runs 14 residues. Germline V gene data show CDR1 as SNHLY and CDR2 as FYNNEI.

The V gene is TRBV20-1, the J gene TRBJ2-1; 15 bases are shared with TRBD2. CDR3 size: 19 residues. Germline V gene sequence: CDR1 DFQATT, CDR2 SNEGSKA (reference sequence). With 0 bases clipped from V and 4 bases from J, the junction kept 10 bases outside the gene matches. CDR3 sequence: CSARDPGLAGGPRYNEQFF. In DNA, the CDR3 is TGCAGTGCTAGAGATCCCGGACTAGCGGGAGGGCCTAGGTACAATGAGCAGTTCTTC.

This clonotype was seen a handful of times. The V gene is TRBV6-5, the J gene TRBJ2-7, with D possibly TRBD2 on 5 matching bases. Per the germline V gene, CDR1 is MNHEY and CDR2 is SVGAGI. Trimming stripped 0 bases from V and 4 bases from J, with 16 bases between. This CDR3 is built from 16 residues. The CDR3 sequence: CASSYSPIRGPYEQYF. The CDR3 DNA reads TGTGCCAGCAGTTACTCCCCCATAAGAGGGCCTTACGAGCAGTACTTC.

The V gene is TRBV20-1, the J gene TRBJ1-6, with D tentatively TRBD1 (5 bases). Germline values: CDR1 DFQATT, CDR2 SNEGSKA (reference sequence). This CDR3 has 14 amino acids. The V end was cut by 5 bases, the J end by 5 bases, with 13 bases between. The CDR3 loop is CSAPRDGNNSPLHF. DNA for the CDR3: TGCAGTGCTCCCCGGGACGGAAATAATTCACCCCTCCACTTT.